The T cell receptor (beta chain) under discussion was sequenced for a study of T-cell reconstitution after alpha-beta-depleted transplantation in children. The CDR3 contains 13 residues. Germline V gene data show CDR1 as SQVTM and CDR2 as ANQGSEA. The ends were cut back, 5 bases at V and 2 bases at J, with 10 bases in the middle. For TCRbeta, the library was prepared with unique molecular identifiers. From the PCR reads, TCRdb called clonotypes with MiXCR, one entry per CDR3 protein. The data show some 350,000 distinct CDR3 sequences, approximately 10% seen once. This clonotype was counted at least ten times.

The source of this sequence is a human donor who donated a stem cell graft to a child with acute lymphoblastic leukemia. The rearrangement joins TRBV29-1 to TRBJ2-1; maybe TRBD2 (6 bases). The material sequenced was PBMCs from the stem cell graft donor, taken from the stem cell graft. In DNA, the CDR3 is TGCAGCGTTCAGGGCGGGACCTACAATGAGCAGTTCTTC. Translated: CSVQGGTYNEQFF.